Presented here are 23 T cell receptor beta chains from one specimen sequenced in a study of T cell responses to AZD1222 COVID-19 vaccine. Produced via immunoSEQ multiplex PCR; TCRdb's table is partial and in-frame only. The table shows fewer than 130,000 clones, with roughly 89% occurring only once. Sequenced material: peripheral blood, taken 28 days after the second AZD1222 dose. The source is an adult who received the AZD1222 COVID-19 vaccine.

The chain is built from TRBV11-2 and TRBJ1-5, with D perhaps matching TRBD1 (6 bases). Germline CDR1 is SGHAT and CDR2 is FQNNGV. The CDR3 has 15 amino acids. V was pared by 3 bases and J by 0 bases, with 9 bases between. The CDR3 DNA reads TGTGCCAGCAGCTTGGGACAAACTAGCAATCAGCCCCAGCATTTT. Translation: CASSLGQTSNQPQHF. Based on the CDR3 plus reference TRBV11-2 and TRBJ1-5, the full variable domain is EAGVAQSPRYKIIEKRQSVAFWCNPISGHATLYWYQQILGQGPKLLIQFQNNGVVDDSQLPKDRFSAERLKGVDSTLKIQPAKLEDSAVYLCASSLGQTSNQPQHFGDGTRLSIL.

The chain combines TRBV5-1 with TRBJ1-5; no reliable D call. Germline V gene data show CDR1 as SGHRS and CDR2 as YFSETQ. V shed 0 bases and J shed 5 bases, with 9 bases lying between them. The CDR3 covers 14 residues. The CDR3 DNA is TGCGCCAGCAGCTTGGCCGGGTCTGATCAGCCCCAGCATTTT. It codes for CASSLAGSDQPQHF.

The chain recombines TRBV19 with TRBJ1-6; 7 bases agree with TRBD1. The germline V gene encodes CDR1 LNHDA and CDR2 SQIVND (reference sequence). With V trimmed by 9 bases and J by 8 bases, 7 bases remained unmatched. The CDR3 spans 13 residues. In DNA, the CDR3 is TGTGCCAGCGGACAGGCCCTGGATTCACCCCTCCACTTT. The encoded protein is CASGQALDSPLHF.

The chain has TRBV7-2 and TRBJ2-2; D is possibly TRBD2 (6 bases). The germline V gene has CDR1 SGHTA and CDR2 FQGNSA. This CDR3 is 17 amino acids long. The V end was cut by 3 bases, the J end by 0 bases, with 14 bases between. The CDR3 coding sequence is TGTGCCAGCAGCTTCCGACCGGGACTTGCGAACACCGGGGAGCTGTTTTTT. Translating gives CASSFRPGLANTGELFF.

This chain's CDR3 is CASSLGLRYEQYF. The CDR3, as DNA: TGTGCCAGCAGTTTAGGACTCCGGTACGAGCAGTACTTC. The V and J genes are TRBV27 and TRBJ2-7, with a possible D match to TRBD2 (5 bases). The CDR3 runs to 13 residues. Germline CDR1 MNHEY, CDR2 SMNVEV (reference sequence). The V and J ends lost 2 bases and 4 bases respectively, with 9 bases between them.

This CDR3 is CASSPRPSSTDTQYF. The DNA for the CDR3 is TGTGCCAGCAGCCCGCGGCCCAGTAGCACAGATACGCAGTATTTT. The chain carries TRBV7-2 and TRBJ2-3; unclear D gene. The CDR3 sequence is 15 residues long. V lost 5 bases and J lost 0, with 12 bases in between. Germline assignment: CDR1 SGHTA and CDR2 FQGNSA.

This clone was recorded once. The chain joins TRBV11-2 to TRBJ2-1; 10 bases line up with TRBD1. The CDR3 contains 17 residues. The J segment lost 0 bases and the V segment lost 7 bases, leaving 9 bases of the junction unmatched. Germline CDR1 is SGHAT and CDR2 is FQNNGV. The CDR3 sequence: CASNSGTGVSSYNEQFF. CDR3 nucleotides: TGTGCCAGCAACTCCGGGACAGGGGTCAGCTCCTACAATGAGCAGTTCTTC.

This chain uses TRBV6-4 with TRBJ2-2, with 14 bases identical to TRBD2. V lost 5 bases to trimming and J lost 5 bases; unmatched junction nucleotides: 10. The CDR3 sequence is 18 residues long. In germline, CDR1 is MRHNA, CDR2 SNTAGT. This chain's CDR3 is CASSYNGLAGGLTGELFF. The DNA of the CDR3 is TGTGCCAGCAGTTACAACGGACTAGCGGGGGGTTTGACCGGGGAGCTGTTTTTT.

This chain uses TRBV7-2 with TRBJ1-1; D ambiguous. Germline-derived CDR1 and CDR2 are SGHTA and FQGNSA. Trimming took 2 bases from V and 10 from J, leaving 17 bases between them. This CDR3 is built from 14 residues. CDR3 residues: CASSLKVGWRRAFF. DNA for the CDR3: TGTGCCAGCAGCTTAAAGGTGGGCTGGCGGAGAGCTTTCTTT.

The rearrangement uses TRBV7-8 and TRBJ1-2; no firm D call. CDR3 length equals 15 residues. V lost 5 bases, J lost 0 bases, and 13 bases lay in between. Germline CDR1 reads SGHVS; CDR2 reads FQNEAQ. As DNA, the CDR3 is TGTGCCAGCAGCGCGACGAGGGCTACTAACTATGGCTACACCTTC. It is translated as CASSATRATNYGYTF.

This clone was seen once. This rearrangement joins TRBV4-2 to TRBJ2-3, with 7 nucleotides matching TRBD2. V lost 4 bases, J lost 3 bases, and 1 base stayed unmatched. The germline CDR1 and CDR2 sequences are LGHNA and YNFKEQ. The CDR3 spans 13 residues. CDR3 in amino acids: CASSPGGTDTQYF. The CDR3 coding sequence is TGTGCCAGCAGCCCCGGGGGGACAGATACGCAGTATTTT.

This chain joins TRBV11-2 and TRBJ1-1; the D gene is possibly TRBD1 (5 bases). In germline, CDR1 is SGHAT, CDR2 FQNNGV. This CDR3 spans 14 amino acids. V lost 7 bases to trimming and J lost 1 base, with 13 bases between them. CDR3 amino acids: CASTIGTGNTEAFF. The DNA for the CDR3 is TGTGCCAGCACCATCGGGACGGGGAACACTGAAGCTTTCTTT.

V and J are TRBV4-1 and TRBJ1-1; 7 bases fit TRBD1. V trimming: 0 bases; J trimming: 3 bases; junction bases outside the gene matches: 7. CDR1 MGHRA and CDR2 YSYEKL come from the germline V gene. The CDR3 extends over 16 amino acids. The CDR3 protein is CASSQEELQGHTEAFF. The CDR3 DNA is TGCGCCAGCAGCCAAGAGGAATTACAGGGGCACACTGAAGCTTTCTTT.

This clone has just a few counts. V gene TRBV7-2 combines with J gene TRBJ1-2; no clear D. V was shortened by 1 base and J by 8 bases, with 17 bases between the two germline ends. Per germline, CDR1 SGHTA and CDR2 FQGNSA. The CDR3 has 15 residues. CDR3 nucleotides: TGTGCCAGCAGCTTAGTCGGTTCGGTCGGAGGGGGCTACACCTTC. Its translation: CASSLVGSVGGGYTF.

The chain is built from TRBV4-3 and TRBJ2-7; D could derive from TRBD1 or TRBD2 (5 bases each). The length of the CDR3 is 16 residues. CDR1 is LGHNA, CDR2 YSLEER, per germline. Trimming shortened V by 4 bases and J by 2 bases, and 18 bases separated the two germline ends. CDR3 protein: CASSPQTGTVTYEQYF. CDR3 sequence (DNA): TGCGCCAGCAGCCCACAAACCGGGACGGTTACCTACGAGCAGTACTTC.

The chain is built from TRBV5-1 and TRBJ1-3; no reliable D call. V was shortened by 0 bases and J by 0 bases, with 4 bases between the two germline ends. Germline assignment: CDR1 SGHRS and CDR2 YFSETQ. The CDR3 contains 14 residues. The CDR3 DNA follows: TGCGCCAGCAGCTTGGTCAGCTCTGGAAACACCATATATTTT. Its translation: CASSLVSSGNTIYF. Full variable domain (remainder filled in from reference TRBV5-1 and TRBJ1-3): KAGVTQTPRYLIKTRGQQVTLSCSPISGHRSVSWYQQTPGQGLQFLFEYFSETQRNKGNFPGRFSGRQFSNSRSEMNVSTLELGDSALYLCASSLVSSGNTIYFGEGSWLTVV.

J is TRBJ2-5 and V is TRBV6-2 or TRBV6-3; no reliable D call. The CDR3 loop spans 11 amino acids. Germline lookup yields CDR1 MNHEY and CDR2 SVGEGT. V lost 6 bases to trimming and J lost 2 bases, with 4 bases between them. CDR3 sequence: CASSPQETQYF. CDR3 sequence (DNA): TGTGCCAGCAGCCCACAAGAGACCCAGTACTTC.

This clone has a single count. V and J are TRBV7-2 and TRBJ1-2; TRBD1 matches at 9 bases. The CDR3 covers 15 residues. V shed 5 bases, J shed 7 bases, and the junction held 11 bases outside the gene matches. Germline loops: CDR1 SGHTA, CDR2 FQGNSA. The CDR3 sequence is CASSPDRGGGGGYTF. The CDR3 region has the DNA TGTGCCAGCAGCCCGGACAGGGGAGGTGGAGGTGGCTACACCTTC. The full variable domain, with the rest looked up from reference TRBV7-2 and TRBJ1-2, is GAGVSQSPSNKVTEKGKDVELRCDPISGHTALYWYRQSLGQGLEFLIYFQGNSAPDKSGLPSDRFSAERTGGSVSTLTIQRTQQEDSAVYLCASSPDRGGGGGYTFGSGTRLTVV.

The chain uses TRBV6-5 and TRBJ1-6; D may be TRBD1 (5 bases). The germline V gene has CDR1 MNHEY and CDR2 SVGAGI. V lost 5 bases, J lost 6 bases, and 14 bases lay in between. The length of the CDR3 is 15 residues. The CDR3 DNA reads TGTGCCAGCAGTAGACAGTCCATGATTAATTCACCCCTCCACTTT. It yields the protein CASSRQSMINSPLHF.

The CDR3 nucleotides are TGTGCCAGCAGCTTGGCCCCCCCCGTTCAAGAGACCCAGTACTTC. Amino acids: CASSLAPPVQETQYF. The V and J genes are TRBV5-6 and TRBJ2-5; no firm D call. This CDR3 region has 15 residues. V was cut by 0 bases and J by 2 bases, with 11 bases left in between. Germline CDR1 reads SGHDT; CDR2 reads YYEEEE.

The chain recombines TRBV4-2 with TRBJ2-7; 12 bases match TRBD1. CDR3 length: 15 amino acids. From germline, CDR1 is LGHNA and CDR2 YNFKEQ. V shed 3 bases, J shed 4 bases, and the junction held 4 bases outside the gene matches. CDR3 sequence: CASSQGQGAGYEQYF. CDR3 DNA sequence: TGTGCCAGCAGCCAGGGACAGGGGGCGGGATACGAGCAGTACTTC.

The genes are TRBV5-1 and TRBJ1-2, with D perhaps TRBD1 (5 bases). The CDR3 runs 13 residues. The V end was cut by 4 bases, the J end by 2 bases, with 9 bases between. Germline loops: CDR1 SGHRS, CDR2 YFSETQ. In DNA, the CDR3 is TGCGCCAGCAGCCTGGACACGAACTATGGCTACACCTTC. This encodes CASSLDTNYGYTF.

The chain couples TRBV11-3 to TRBJ2-3; TRBD1 agrees at 9 bases. The germline V gene has CDR1 SGHNT and CDR2 YENEEA. Losses at the gene ends were 3 bases for V and 6 bases for J; bases not matched to a gene: 7. This CDR3 has 15 amino acids. The CDR3 is CASSLSQGASDTQYF. Written as DNA, the CDR3 is TGTGCCAGCAGCTTGTCACAGGGGGCGTCGGATACGCAGTATTTT. Supplemented by reference TRBV11-3 and TRBJ2-3, the full variable domain reads EAGVVQSPRYKIIEKKQPVAFWCNPISGHNTLYWYLQNLGQGPELLIRYENEEAVDDSQLPKDRFSAERLKGVDSTLKIQPAELGDSAVYLCASSLSQGASDTQYFGPGTRLTVL.